The 25 T cell receptor beta chains below come from one sample, sequenced in a study of control samples from healthy donors and cancer patients. TCRdb's table, derived via immunoSEQ multiplex PCR, lists solely in-frame clones and lacks some. The repertoire has approximately 190,000 clones, about 90% of them found once; the top ten carry less than 2%. The sequenced sample was blood. The receptor source for this set is a man between 25 and 39 years old in good health.

The V gene is TRBV5-8, the J gene TRBJ2-1, with TRBD1 identical over 7 bases. V dropped 1 base and J dropped 3; count of bases not matched to a gene: 4. The CDR3 is 15 amino acids. The germline gives CDR1 SGHTS, CDR2 YDEGEE. The CDR3 protein is CASSLFRDSYNEQFF. Here the CDR3 DNA reads TGTGCCAGCAGCTTGTTCCGGGACAGCTACAATGAGCAGTTCTTC.

This clone was recorded only once. The chain uses TRBV5-6 and TRBJ1-2; the D is unclear. The V gene's germline CDR1 is SGHDT and CDR2 YYEEEE. The CDR3 extends over 13 amino acids. V was pared by 4 bases and J by 7 bases, with 14 bases between. The DNA of the CDR3 is TGTGCCAGCAGCCTTGAGAGGGCGGCTGGCTACACCTTC. It codes for CASSLERAAGYTF.

This chain links TRBV19 with TRBJ2-7; D is unclear. This CDR3 is built from 15 residues. V was clipped by 5 bases and J by 4 bases, with 18 bases between them. Germline V gives CDR1 LNHDA, CDR2 SQIVND (reference sequence). CDR3 amino acids: CASSPPNQAIYEQYF. DNA for the CDR3: TGTGCCAGTAGTCCGCCTAATCAGGCTATTTACGAGCAGTACTTC. Variable domain in full (rest from reference TRBV19 and TRBJ2-7): DGGITQSPKYLFRKEGQNVTLSCEQNLNHDAMYWYRQDPGQGLRLIYYSQIVNDFQKGDIAEGYSVSREKKESFPLTVTSAQKNPTAFYLCASSPPNQAIYEQYFGPGTRLTVT.

The rearrangement uses TRBV9 and TRBJ2-2; 10 bases align to TRBD2. CDR1 SGDLS and CDR2 YYNGEE come from the germline V gene. With 1 base clipped from V and 7 bases from J, the junction kept 13 bases outside the gene matches. This CDR3 is 18 amino acids long. CDR3: CASSVTPGSGGAGGELFF. The CDR3 coding sequence is TGTGCCAGCAGCGTAACTCCTGGGAGCGGGGGGGCAGGCGGGGAGCTGTTTTTT.

V usage is TRBV5-5 and J usage is TRBJ2-1; a possible D gene is TRBD1 (6 bases). This CDR3 is built from 15 residues. V lost 0 bases to trimming and J lost 7 bases, with 14 bases between them. Germline lookup yields CDR1 SGHKS and CDR2 YYEKEE (reference sequence). The CDR3 region is CASSLDLGAGNEQFF. Written as DNA, the CDR3 is TGTGCCAGCAGCTTGGATCTGGGGGCTGGGAATGAGCAGTTCTTC.

The chain joins TRBV9 to TRBJ1-2; TRBD1 matches 10 bases. Trimming took 0 bases from V and 7 from J; bases not matched to a gene: 6. The CDR3 runs 15 residues. Germline loops: CDR1 SGDLS, CDR2 YYNGEE. The CDR3 here is CASSVARDRGLGYTF. CDR3 sequence (DNA): TGTGCCAGCAGCGTAGCCAGGGACAGGGGACTTGGCTACACCTTC.

The CDR3 DNA reads as TGTGCCAGCAGCTTAGAGTCACCTGGCGTTTCCTCTGGGGCCAACGTCCTGACTTTC. Protein: CASSLESPGVSSGANVLTF. This chain connects TRBV11-2 to TRBJ2-6; D is undetermined. CDR3 length equals 19 residues. Trimming pared 0 bases from V and 0 bases from J, leaving 15 bases between. The germline V gene has CDR1 SGHAT and CDR2 FQNNGV.

V gene TRBV2 combines with J gene TRBJ2-6, with TRBD1 matching over 9 bases. The CDR3 consists of 16 residues. The V segment lost 3 bases and the J segment 1 base; nucleotides outside the gene matches: 1. CDR1 is SNHLY and CDR2 is FYNNEI in the germline V gene. CDR3 sequence: CASSEGQGSGANVLTF. The CDR3 nucleotides read TGTGCCAGCAGTGAGGGACAGGGATCTGGGGCCAACGTCCTGACTTTC. Supplemented by reference TRBV2 and TRBJ2-6, the full variable domain reads EPEVTQTPSHQVTQMGQEVILRCVPISNHLYFYWYRQILGQKVEFLVSFYNNEISEKSEIFDDQFSVERPDGSNFTLKIRSTKLEDSAMYFCASSEGQGSGANVLTFGAGSRLTVL.

DNA for the CDR3: TGTGCCAGCAGCTTGGGTCAATACGAGCAGTACTTC. It yields the protein CASSLGQYEQYF. This chain uses TRBV7-9 with TRBJ2-7; D is undetermined. CDR1 SEHNR and CDR2 FQNEAQ come from the germline V gene (reference sequence). The CDR3 is 12 amino acids. Deletions cut 3 bases from V and 4 bases from J, with 7 bases between.

The CDR3 DNA reads as TGTGCCAGCAGTTACTCCGGGACAGGGATGGATGGCTACACCTTC. Amino acids: CASSYSGTGMDGYTF. The chain employs TRBV28 and TRBJ1-2; 9 positions match TRBD1. This CDR3 comprises 15 residues. The germline CDR1 and CDR2 sequences are MDHEN and SYDVKM. The ends lost 4 bases at V and 6 bases at J; junction bases unmatched: 9.

The V and J genes are TRBV5-1 and TRBJ2-5; D is possibly TRBD1 (6 bases). V was clipped by 5 bases and J by 3 bases, with 20 bases between them. The CDR3 totals 16 residues. The germline CDR1 and CDR2 sequences are SGHRS and YFSETQ. CDR3 sequence (DNA): TGCGCCAGCAGGCCAGGGCCAGGGGTACAGGAAGAGACCCAGTACTTC. This gives the protein CASRPGPGVQEETQYF.

V usage is TRBV5-1 and J usage is TRBJ2-3; 12 positions match TRBD2. Unmatched junction bases numbered 7, after V lost 4 bases and J lost 4 bases. The CDR3 covers 16 residues. Germline values: CDR1 SGHRS, CDR2 YFSETQ. In nucleotides, the CDR3 is TGCGCCAGCAGCCCTAGCGGGGGGGCTATGTCAGATACGCAGTATTTT. It translates to CASSPSGGAMSDTQYF.

The chain uses TRBV5-1 and TRBJ1-3, with D uncertain. Trimming shortened V by 0 bases and J by 4 bases, and 11 bases separated the two germline ends. Germline assignment: CDR1 SGHRS and CDR2 YFSETQ. The CDR3 is made up of 15 amino acids. CDR3 region: CASSLEGLSGNTIYF. The CDR3 DNA is TGCGCCAGCAGCTTGGAAGGGCTATCCGGAAACACCATATATTTT.

This clone was recorded only once. V gene TRBV5-4 combines with J gene TRBJ2-7; D uncertain. CDR1 and CDR2 from the germline V gene are SGHNT and YYREEE (reference sequence). V was pared by 6 bases and J by 0 bases, with 10 bases between. The CDR3 spans 13 residues. CDR3 in amino acids: CASTDESSYEQYF. DNA for the CDR3: TGTGCCAGCACGGACGAAAGCTCCTACGAGCAGTACTTC.

As DNA, the CDR3 is TGTGCCAGCAGCTTAGCCCTAGCGGGGGGCTACAATGAGCAGTTCTTC. Encoded protein: CASSLALAGGYNEQFF. The chain joins TRBV13 to TRBJ2-1; TRBD2 agrees at 11 bases. CDR1 is PRHDT and CDR2 is FYEKMQ in the germline V gene (reference sequence). The CDR3 sequence is 16 residues long. V shed 1 base and J 3 bases; nucleotides not matched to a gene: 2.

This chain connects TRBV10-2 to TRBJ1-1; no firm D call. The germline V gene encodes CDR1 WSHSY and CDR2 SAAADI. With 4 bases removed from V and 4 bases from J, the gap between germline ends came to 16 bases. CDR3 length equals 15 residues. The CDR3 sequence: CASSGVQVGGTEAFF. In DNA form, the CDR3 reads TGCGCCAGCAGTGGCGTTCAGGTTGGCGGCACTGAAGCTTTCTTT.

The table lists this clone with a few counts. The rearrangement links TRBV7-8 to TRBJ1-3, with 9 bases identical to TRBD1. The CDR3 extends over 16 amino acids. With 5 bases clipped from V and 4 bases from J, the junction kept 9 bases outside the gene matches. From germline, CDR1 is SGHVS and CDR2 FQNEAQ. The CDR3 DNA is TGTGCCAGCAGCCTGAAACAGGGGGCGGGAGGAAACACCATATATTTT. Its translation is CASSLKQGAGGNTIYF.

J is TRBJ1-1 and V is TRBV6-5; 7 nucleotides line up with TRBD1. V lost 2 bases and J lost 1; bases outside the gene matches: 7. CDR3 length equals 16 residues. In germline, CDR1 is MNHEY, CDR2 SVGAGI. This chain's CDR3 is CASSYTRTGRNTEAFF. The CDR3 coding sequence is TGTGCCAGCAGTTACACTAGGACAGGCCGGAACACTGAAGCTTTCTTT.

The V and J genes are TRBV2 and TRBJ1-5, with 7 bases that match TRBD1. In germline, CDR1 is SNHLY, CDR2 FYNNEI. The V segment lost 6 bases and the J segment 4 bases; nucleotides outside the gene matches: 6. The CDR3 contains 14 residues. CDR3 in amino acids: CASSEDRSNQPQHF. The CDR3 DNA sequence: TGTGCCAGCAGCGAGGACAGGTCAAATCAGCCCCAGCATTTT.

This sequence joins TRBV6-5 and TRBJ2-2, with D unresolved. The CDR3 extends over 13 amino acids. Trimming shortened V by 8 bases and J by 1 base, and 8 bases separated the two germline ends. Germline CDR1 is MNHEY and CDR2 is SVGAGI. The CDR3 sequence is CASSWGNTGELFF. The CDR3 DNA sequence: TGTGCCAGCTCTTGGGGGAACACCGGGGAGCTGTTTTTT.

Points on this clone: Other DNA sequences in this specimen translate into the identical CDR3. J is TRBJ2-7 and V is TRBV7-9; D is perhaps TRBD2 (6 bases). This CDR3 has 12 amino acids. V gave up 5 bases and J gave up 4 bases, with 9 bases separating them. Germline lookup yields CDR1 SEHNR and CDR2 FQNEAQ (reference sequence). CDR3 sequence reads: CASSPGRYEQYF. CDR3 nucleotides: TGTGCCAGCAGCCCGGGGAGGTACGAGCAGTACTTC.

The chain carries TRBV6-5 and TRBJ2-3; D unclear. Trimming took 8 bases from V and 4 from J, leaving 16 bases between them. The CDR3 extends over 14 amino acids. In germline, CDR1 is MNHEY, CDR2 SVGAGI. The CDR3, as DNA: TGTGCCAGCGCCTTAGGGCAGGAGTCAGATACGCAGTATTTT. It codes for CASALGQESDTQYF.

The chain combines TRBV5-3 with TRBJ2-3; 7 positions agree with TRBD1. TRBV5-3 is an open reading frame, and its role is uncertain. CDR3 length equals 14 residues. J lost 1 base, V lost 9 bases, and 8 bases had no gene match. CDR3 residues: CATPIDRGTDTQYF. The CDR3 bases are TGTGCCACCCCCATTGACAGGGGCACAGATACGCAGTATTTT.

The genes are TRBV2 and TRBJ2-3; 7 nucleotides agree with TRBD2. Germline CDR1 reads SNHLY; CDR2 reads FYNNEI. This CDR3 region has 15 residues. V shed 4 bases, J shed 5 bases, and the junction held 9 bases outside the gene matches. The DNA for the CDR3 is TGTGCCAGCAGTGCGACCGGGACTACCGGAGATACGCAGTATTTT. This codes for CASSATGTTGDTQYF.

A single count supports this clone. The chain is built from TRBV6-1 and TRBJ1-5, with 8 bases aligning to TRBD1. V gave up 2 bases and J gave up 0 bases; unmatched junction bases: 9. The CDR3 consists of 18 residues. Germline V gene data show CDR1 as MNHNS and CDR2 as SASEGT. CDR3 region: CASSERTGRVISNQPQHF. In DNA, the CDR3 is TGTGCCAGCAGTGAAAGGACAGGGAGGGTTATTAGCAATCAGCCCCAGCATTTT.